These 30 T cell receptor beta chains were sequenced from one sample in a study of T-cell memory formation after mild COVID-19. TCRdb redid the calling of the 5' RACE reads with MiXCR, one entry per CDR3 protein. The sample records just over 60,000 distinct CDR3 sequences, 9.3% being singletons. Sequencing was performed on PBMCs or a T cell subset sorted from them (not recorded which). Every receptor here comes from a man younger than 30 who had mild COVID-19 (a few samples of this study predate the infection). Cell type and time point are not known.

This clonotype was observed a few times. V usage is TRBV29-1 and J usage is TRBJ2-2; D unresolved. The germline CDR1 and CDR2 sequences are SQVTM and ANQGSEA. V lost 2 bases to trimming and J lost 3 bases, with 10 bases between them. The CDR3 length is 14 residues. CDR3 coding DNA: TGCAGCGTTGAATCTGTTTCTCACACCGGGGAGCTGTTTTTT. Amino acid sequence: CSVESVSHTGELFF.

This clonotype was seen repeatedly, ten times or more. This chain uses TRBV5-1 with TRBJ1-2; 10 positions agree with TRBD1. Germline lookup yields CDR1 SGHRS and CDR2 YFSETQ. This CDR3 has 12 residues. The trim removed 4 bases at V and 8 bases at J, leaving 2 bases unmatched. CDR3 DNA sequence: TGCGCCAGCAGCGGACAGGGGGACGGCTACACCTTC. As protein: CASSGQGDGYTF. The full variable domain, rest sourced from reference TRBV5-1 and TRBJ1-2, is KAGVTQTPRYLIKTRGQQVTLSCSPISGHRSVSWYQQTPGQGLQFLFEYFSETQRNKGNFPGRFSGRQFSNSRSEMNVSTLELGDSALYLCASSGQGDGYTFGSGTRLTVV.

V is TRBV7-3 and J is TRBJ2-4; maybe TRBD1 (6 bases). This CDR3 has 14 amino acids. V shed 5 bases and J shed 13 bases, with 21 bases lying between them. The germline V gene has CDR1 SGHTA and CDR2 FQGTGA. CDR3 in DNA: TGTGCCAGCAGCCCCCAAAGTAGTGGGGGCGCGCAGTACTTC. This codes for CASSPQSSGGAQYF.

This clonotype has just a few counts. The chain is built from TRBV9 and TRBJ1-2, with TRBD1 identical over 7 bases. The CDR3 has 13 residues. Germline V gives CDR1 SGDLS, CDR2 YYNGEE. V trimming: 3 bases; J trimming: 3 bases; junction bases outside the gene matches: 2. The CDR3 sequence is CASSGDRDYGYTF. Written as DNA, the CDR3 is TGTGCCAGCAGCGGCGACAGGGACTATGGCTACACCTTC.

This clonotype came up a few times. This chain links TRBV7-2 with TRBJ1-2, with unresolved D. From germline, CDR1 is SGHTA and CDR2 FQGNSA. The CDR3 loop spans 15 amino acids. V was cut by 7 bases and J by 4 bases, with 19 bases left in between. DNA of the CDR3: TGTGCCAGCACCCCAGCTTATGAGACGAGCTATGGCTACACCTTC. Encoded protein: CASTPAYETSYGYTF.

This sequence joins TRBV20-1 and TRBJ2-7, with 8 bases matching TRBD1. CDR3 length: 14 residues. CDR1 and CDR2 (germline): DFQATT, SNEGSKA (reference sequence). V shed 1 base, J shed 0 bases, and the junction held 2 bases outside the gene matches. The CDR3 nucleotides read TGCAGTGCTAGAGCAGGGGGCGCCTCCTACGAGCAGTACTTC. This sequence encodes CSARAGGASYEQYF.

The CDR3 spells CASSVARGGATFF. The CDR3 coding sequence is TGTGCCAGCAGCGTAGCTCGAGGGGGCGCTACCTTCTTC. The V and J genes are TRBV9 and TRBJ2-1; TRBD1 aligns across 7 bases. CDR1 is SGDLS and CDR2 is YYNGEE in the germline V gene. The CDR3 spans 13 residues. Germline trimming cut 0 bases from V and 16 bases from J; bases unmatched to any gene: 10.

The rearrangement uses TRBV11-2 and TRBJ2-5; tentatively, D is TRBD2 (5 bases). With 2 bases removed from V and 3 bases from J, the gap between germline ends came to 13 bases. Germline V gives CDR1 SGHAT, CDR2 FQNNGV. The CDR3 consists of 15 residues. CDR3 nucleotide sequence: TGTGCCAGCAGCTTAAAGGGAGAAGGGAAAGAGACCCAGTACTTC. Translating it yields CASSLKGEGKETQYF.

This clonotype was observed a few times. This rearrangement joins TRBV18 to TRBJ1-2; D ambiguous. Germline V lookup: CDR1 KGHSH, CDR2 LQKENI. The V end lost 4 bases, the J end lost 8 bases, and 14 bases lay between the germline ends. The CDR3 is made up of 13 amino acids. CDR3 sequence (DNA): TGTGCCAGCTCACGAGACCACAGTAGCGGCTACACCTTC. It is translated as CASSRDHSSGYTF.

The gene calls are TRBV20-1 and TRBJ1-1; D not certain. CDR1 and CDR2 (germline): DFQATT, SNEGSKA (reference sequence). The CDR3 runs to 13 residues. The CDR3 nucleotides read TGCATGATGGCAGTTATGAAGAACACTGAAGCTTTCTTT. Translating gives CMMAVMKNTEAFF.

This clonotype was observed a few times. This chain connects TRBV5-4 to TRBJ1-6, with a possible D match to TRBD1 (5 bases). With 4 bases removed from V and 10 bases from J, the gap between germline ends came to 12 bases. This CDR3 spans 13 amino acids. The germline CDR1 and CDR2 sequences are SGHNT and YYREEE (reference sequence). The CDR3 sequence: CASSPTGGSPLHF. CDR3 DNA sequence: TGTGCCAGCAGCCCAACAGGCGGGTCACCCCTCCACTTT. Combining the CDR3 with reference TRBV5-4 and TRBJ1-6 gives the whole variable domain ETGVTQSPTHLIKTRGQQVTLRCSSQSGHNTVSWYQQALGQGPQFIFQYYREEENGRGNFPPRFSGLQFPNYSSELNVNALELDDSALYLCASSPTGGSPLHFGNGTRLTVT.

The genes are TRBV29-1 and TRBJ2-1; 10 nucleotides line up with TRBD1. The germline gives CDR1 SQVTM, CDR2 ANQGSEA. CDR3 length equals 13 residues. V lost 4 bases and J lost 4; bases outside the gene matches: 1. CDR3 nucleotide sequence: TGCAGCGTTGGGACAGGGGGATACAATGAGCAGTTCTTC. This codes for CSVGTGGYNEQFF.

This chain joins TRBV2 and TRBJ1-5, with 9 nucleotides matching TRBD1. Looked up from germline, CDR1 is SNHLY and CDR2 is FYNNEI. Losses at the gene ends were 6 bases for V and 3 bases for J; bases not matched to a gene: 3. The CDR3 length is 14 residues. The CDR3 coding sequence is TGTGCCAGCAGCGGGACAGGGTCCAATCAGCCCCAGCATTTT. It is translated as CASSGTGSNQPQHF.

This clonotype was seen more than once but under ten times. This chain links TRBV12-3 or TRBV12-4 with TRBJ1-5, with a tentative D call TRBD1 (6 bases). The germline V and J ends were trimmed by 10 bases and 5 bases, with 15 bases remaining between them. The CDR3 is 13 residues long. Here the CDR3 reads CATQGSADQPQHF. In DNA form, the CDR3 reads TGTGCCACCCAGGGGTCTGCGGATCAGCCCCAGCATTTT.

This clonotype was counted between two and nine times. This rearrangement joins TRBV12-3 or TRBV12-4 to TRBJ1-1; D is possibly TRBD1 (5 bases). V lost 5 bases to trimming and J lost 10 bases, with 11 bases between them. The CDR3 is 11 amino acids. CDR3 loop: CASSARQRAFF. In DNA form, the CDR3 reads TGTGCCAGCAGTGCCAGACAGAGAGCTTTCTTT.

The chain carries TRBV7-9 and TRBJ2-3; TRBD1 aligns across 7 bases. The length of the CDR3 is 17 residues. Losses at the gene ends were 0 bases for V and 0 bases for J; bases not matched to a gene: 6. Germline V gene lookup returns CDR1 SEHNR and CDR2 FQNEAQ (reference sequence). CDR3 amino acids: CASSLAMAGGSTDTQYF. The CDR3, as DNA: TGTGCCAGCAGCTTAGCGATGGCAGGGGGTAGCACAGATACGCAGTATTTT.

In this sample, this clonotype turned up a few times. The chain is built from TRBV5-1 and TRBJ2-1; TRBD2 might be the D (6 bases). The CDR3 sequence is 14 residues long. The V gene lost 4 bases and the J gene lost 4 bases, with 12 bases spanning the gap. The germline gives CDR1 SGHRS, CDR2 YFSETQ. CDR3 protein: CASSGGWAYNEQFF. Here the CDR3 DNA reads TGCGCCAGCAGCGGGGGGTGGGCGTACAATGAGCAGTTCTTC.

This clonotype was counted between two and nine times. The J gene is TRBJ2-5, the V gene TRBV7-9, with D possibly matching TRBD1 (5 bases). This CDR3 comprises 15 residues. Per the germline V gene, CDR1 is SEHNR and CDR2 is FQNEAQ (reference sequence). V was clipped by 7 bases and J by 5 bases, with 20 bases between them. The CDR3 spells CASTLTGAPQETQYF. In DNA form, the CDR3 reads TGTGCCAGCACTCTGACTGGGGCCCCTCAGGAGACCCAGTACTTC. The full variable domain, with the rest looked up from reference TRBV7-9 and TRBJ2-5, is DTGVSQNPRHKITKRGQNVTFRCDPISEHNRLYWYRQTLGQGPEFLTYFQNEAQLEKSRLLSDRFSAERPKGSFSTLEIQRTEQGDSAMYLCASTLTGAPQETQYFGPGTRLLVL.

This clonotype was recorded at least ten times. The chain is built from TRBV12-3 or TRBV12-4 and TRBJ2-1; no definite D call. V was shortened by 8 bases and J by 0 bases, with 14 bases between the two germline ends. This CDR3 contains 15 residues. Here the CDR3 DNA reads TGTGCCAGCTCGGTCGGGCCAAGCTCCTACAATGAGCAGTTCTTC. It encodes CASSVGPSSYNEQFF.

This clonotype was seen at least ten times. This chain uses TRBV20-1 with TRBJ2-1; D not certain. The germline V gene has CDR1 DFQATT and CDR2 SNEGSKA (reference sequence). V gave up 2 bases and J gave up 4 bases, with 9 bases separating them. CDR3 size: 13 residues. The DNA for the CDR3 is TGCAGTGCTAGAATCGGGCTTTACAATGAGCAGTTCTTC. Its translation: CSARIGLYNEQFF.

This clonotype was observed a handful of times. V is TRBV6-2 or TRBV6-3 and J is TRBJ2-2; 10 bases map to TRBD1. The CDR3 contains 16 residues. In germline, CDR1 is MNHEY, CDR2 SVGEGT. J was trimmed by 0 bases and V by 7 bases; bases with no gene match: 5. In DNA form, the CDR3 reads TGTGCCAGCACCCAGACAGGGGGCACGAACACCGGGGAGCTGTTTTTT. Residues: CASTQTGGTNTGELFF.

This clonotype was detected only a few times. V usage is TRBV6-5 and J usage is TRBJ1-3; D unclear. The CDR3 loop spans 15 amino acids. Germline CDR1 reads MNHEY; CDR2 reads SVGAGI. The ends were cut back, 5 bases at V and 0 bases at J, with 11 bases in the middle. In DNA form, the CDR3 reads TGTGCCAGCAGTAACGGGGTCTACTCTGGAAACACCATATATTTT. As protein: CASSNGVYSGNTIYF.

In its sample, this clonotype was seen many times. The chain links TRBV7-2 to TRBJ2-1; D is undetermined. The CDR3 runs 14 residues. In germline, CDR1 is SGHTA, CDR2 FQGNSA. V was clipped by 5 bases and J by 0 bases, with 8 bases between them. This chain's CDR3 is CASSPGSSYNEQFF. The CDR3 coding sequence is TGTGCCAGCAGCCCCGGTAGCTCCTACAATGAGCAGTTCTTC.

The chain employs TRBV23-1 and TRBJ2-2; D is undetermined. TRBV23-1 is flagged as an ORF with uncertain function. V was pared by 8 bases and J by 0 bases, with 19 bases between. The CDR3 runs 17 residues. CDR3 nucleotides: TGCGCCAGCGACCACGTAGGCAGGCAGTCGAACACCGGGGAGCTGTTTTTT. It yields the protein CASDHVGRQSNTGELFF.

This rearrangement joins TRBV6-2 or TRBV6-3 to TRBJ2-2, with D tentatively TRBD1 (5 bases). The V gene lost 2 bases and the J gene lost 3 bases, with 10 bases spanning the gap. CDR1 is MNHEY, CDR2 SVGEGT, per germline. The CDR3 spans 15 residues. CDR3 nucleotide sequence: TGTGCCAGCAGTTACAGGCAGGGTTACACCGGGGAGCTGTTTTTT. This codes for CASSYRQGYTGELFF.

There are a few counts of this clonotype. The chain has TRBV7-2 and TRBJ2-5, with D perhaps matching TRBD2 (6 bases). The CDR3 totals 14 residues. Deletions cut 5 bases from V and 7 bases from J, with 17 bases between. CDR1 is SGHTA and CDR2 is FQGNSA in the germline V gene. The CDR3 is CASSPGTATRTQYF. The CDR3 bases are TGTGCCAGCAGCCCGGGGACTGCGACGAGGACCCAGTACTTC.

This clonotype has only a few counts. The CDR3 loop reads CASSLAEEYSGANVLTF. The DNA for the CDR3 is TGTGCCAGCAGCCTCGCCGAGGAGTACTCTGGGGCCAACGTCCTGACTTTC. The V and J genes are TRBV7-9 and TRBJ2-6; D is uncertain. CDR3 length: 17 amino acids. Germline-derived CDR1 and CDR2 are SEHNR and FQNEAQ (reference sequence). V was cut by 5 bases and J by 0 bases, with 14 bases left in between. The full variable domain, with the rest looked up from reference TRBV7-9 and TRBJ2-6, is DTGVSQNPRHKITKRGQNVTFRCDPISEHNRLYWYRQTLGQGPEFLTYFQNEAQLEKSRLLSDRFSAERPKGSFSTLEIQRTEQGDSAMYLCASSLAEEYSGANVLTFGAGSRLTVL.

This clonotype was counted many times. The chain couples TRBV29-1 to TRBJ2-5, with D possibly being TRBD1 (5 bases). Trimming stripped 4 bases from V and 1 base from J, with 7 bases between. Per the germline V gene, CDR1 is SQVTM and CDR2 is ANQGSEA. The length of the CDR3 is 12 residues. CDR3 residues: CSVGRVQETQYF. DNA of the CDR3: TGCAGCGTTGGCAGGGTCCAAGAGACCCAGTACTTC. The whole variable domain, remainder taken from reference TRBV29-1 and TRBJ2-5, is SAVISQKPSRDICQRGTSLTIQCQVDSQVTMMFWYRQQPGQSLTLIATANQGSEATYESGFVIDKFPISRPNLTFSTLTVSNMSPEDSSIYLCSVGRVQETQYFGPGTRLLVL.

This clonotype occurred a few times. The rearrangement joins TRBV24-1 to TRBJ2-3; 7 nucleotides line up with TRBD1. The J segment lost 2 bases and the V segment lost 9 bases, leaving 4 bases of the junction unmatched. This CDR3 contains 13 residues. Germline CDR1 is KGHDR and CDR2 is SFDVKD. CDR3 bases: TGTGCCACCGAAGGGACAGCCACAGATACGCAGTATTTT. Translated: CATEGTATDTQYF.

This clonotype was observed at least ten times. This chain links TRBV7-8 with TRBJ2-5; TRBD1 matches 9 bases. V lost 4 bases, J lost 2 bases, and 5 bases stayed unmatched. The CDR3 extends over 15 amino acids. Germline V gene data show CDR1 as SGHVS and CDR2 as FQNEAQ. CDR3 sequence: CASSWAQGAQETQYF. The CDR3 region has the DNA TGTGCCAGCAGCTGGGCACAGGGGGCTCAAGAGACCCAGTACTTC. The full variable domain, in which reference TRBV7-8 and TRBJ2-5 provide the parts outside the CDR3, is GAGVSQSPRYKVAKRGQDVALRCDPISGHVSLFWYQQALGQGPEFLTYFQNEAQLDKSGLPSDRFFAERPEGSVSTLKIQRTQQEDSAVYLCASSWAQGAQETQYFGPGTRLLVL.